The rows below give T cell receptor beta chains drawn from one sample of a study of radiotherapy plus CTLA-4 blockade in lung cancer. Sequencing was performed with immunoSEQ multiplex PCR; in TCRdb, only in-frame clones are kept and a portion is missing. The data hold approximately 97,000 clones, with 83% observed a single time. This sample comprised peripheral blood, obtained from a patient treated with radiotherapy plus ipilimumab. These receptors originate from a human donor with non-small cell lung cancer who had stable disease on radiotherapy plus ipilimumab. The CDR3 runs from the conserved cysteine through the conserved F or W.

CDR3: CASSLGGSNYGYTF
V: TRBV28
J: TRBJ1-2
length: 14

CDR3: CAWRSGGAYTQYF
V: TRBV30
J: TRBJ2-3
length: 13

CDR3: CASGGTALAPVQYF
V: TRBV2
J: TRBJ2-7
length: 14

CDR3: CASSRTEAKSEAFF
V: TRBV7-3
J: TRBJ1-1
length: 14

CDR3: CASSSLSSTDTQYF
V: TRBV13
J: TRBJ2-3
length: 14

CDR3: CASSPFSYEQYF
V: TRBV5-1
J: TRBJ2-7
length: 12

CDR3: CASSLNRDYGYTF
V: TRBV27
J: TRBJ1-2
length: 13

CDR3: CASSPQTSGGGNEQYF
V: TRBV7-6
J: TRBJ2-7
length: 16

CDR3: CAWGRLSPLHF
V: TRBV30
J: TRBJ1-6
length: 11

CDR3: CASSPPGGTDTQYF
V: TRBV5-1
J: TRBJ2-3
length: 14

CDR3: CASSKVPGYTF
V: TRBV21-1
J: TRBJ1-2
length: 11

CDR3: CASSLSGRSYNEQFF
V: TRBV5-1
J: TRBJ2-1
length: 15

CDR3: CASRPYNSPLHF
V: TRBV6-5
J: TRBJ1-6
length: 12

CDR3: CASSPLLAGGAGTDTQYF
V: TRBV18
J: TRBJ2-3
length: 18

CDR3: CASSPQGGGGSPLHF
V: TRBV7-8
J: TRBJ1-6
length: 15

CDR3: CASSRDGAYQPQHF
V: TRBV19
J: TRBJ1-5
length: 14

CDR3: CASSQARLVQETQYF
V: TRBV4-1
J: TRBJ2-5
length: 15

CDR3: CSVDDASGALRTEQYF
V: TRBV29-1
J: TRBJ2-7
length: 16

CDR3: CASRKGQGANTEAFF
V: TRBV4-1
J: TRBJ1-1
length: 15

CDR3: CASSESNEQYF
V: TRBV10-2
J: TRBJ2-7
length: 11

CDR3: CASSQGGPIWAPLHF
V: TRBV6-8
J: TRBJ1-6
length: 15

CDR3: CSAVHLNTEAFF
V: TRBV29-1
J: TRBJ1-1
length: 12

CDR3: CASSLLQGRNQPQHF
V: TRBV27
J: TRBJ1-5
length: 15

CDR3: CASSILSGRTDTQYF
V: TRBV19
J: TRBJ2-3
length: 15

CDR3: CASSARGVTEAFF
V: TRBV10-1
J: TRBJ1-1
length: 13

CDR3: CASSGGELFF
V: TRBV7-9
J: TRBJ2-2
length: 10

CDR3: CASSASVNYGYTF
V: TRBV6-1
J: TRBJ1-2
length: 13

CDR3: CASSHPGTGVREQYF
V: TRBV4-2
J: TRBJ2-7
length: 15